This passage covers 18 T cell receptor beta chains from one sample sequenced in a study of T cell responses to AZD1222 COVID-19 vaccine. Assay used: immunoSEQ multiplex PCR; TCRdb lists only in-frame clones, some missing. Here the sample spans about 260,000 clones, more than 85% being singletons. Source: peripheral blood, taken on day 0 of AZD1222 vaccination. The receptors here all came from an adult in good health.

The chain employs TRBV3-1 (or the pseudogene TRBV3-2) and TRBJ1-1; D gene unclear. There are 14 residues in the CDR3. The germline V gene encodes CDR1 LGHDT and CDR2 YNNKEL (reference sequence). V was clipped by 4 bases and J by 5 bases, with 14 bases between them. In DNA form, the CDR3 reads TGTGCCAGCAGCCGCGGACTTGTGGGAACTGAAGCTTTCTTT. Translation: CASSRGLVGTEAFF.

This rearrangement joins TRBV18 to TRBJ1-2, with a weak D call TRBD1 (5 bases). Germline assignment: CDR1 KGHSH and CDR2 LQKENI. This CDR3 contains 13 residues. V was clipped by 5 bases and J by 3 bases, with 10 bases between them. In DNA, the CDR3 is TGTGCCAGCTCAACCGGGACGGACTATGGCTACACCTTC. This gives the protein CASSTGTDYGYTF.

The CDR3 DNA sequence: TGTGCCAGCATAGGGGGGCTAGATCAGCCCCAGCATTTT. Translating it yields CASIGGLDQPQHF. The rearrangement joins TRBV6-5 to TRBJ1-5; D possibly corresponds to TRBD1 (6 bases). The CDR3 contains 13 residues. The V end lost 7 bases, the J end lost 5 bases, and 12 bases lay between the germline ends. Germline-derived CDR1 and CDR2 are MNHEY and SVGAGI.

V gene TRBV2 combines with J gene TRBJ2-3; 9 bases are shared with TRBD2. Trimming took 1 base from V and 3 from J; bases not matched to a gene: 8. Looked up from germline, CDR1 is SNHLY and CDR2 is FYNNEI. The CDR3 covers 17 residues. CDR3 bases: TGTGCCAGCAGTGAAGAGAAGCGGGAGGTTCGGACAGATACGCAGTATTTT. It is translated as CASSEEKREVRTDTQYF.

The V gene is TRBV5-1, the J gene TRBJ2-5; 11 bases agree with TRBD2. The CDR3 is 16 amino acids. The germline gives CDR1 SGHRS, CDR2 YFSETQ. Losses at the gene ends were 4 bases for V and 3 bases for J; bases not matched to a gene: 8. DNA for the CDR3: TGCGCCAGCAGCCTTGCTACTAGCGGGGGCGAAGAGACCCAGTACTTC. Amino acid sequence: CASSLATSGGEETQYF.

This chain connects TRBV4-2 to TRBJ1-4; the D is unclear. From germline, CDR1 is LGHNA and CDR2 YNFKEQ. The V end was cut by 3 bases, the J end by 0 bases, with 8 bases between. The CDR3 totals 15 residues. CDR3 bases: TGTGCCAGCAGCCATGGAAAGGCAACTAATGAAAAACTGTTTTTT. This encodes CASSHGKATNEKLFF.

This chain connects TRBV27 to TRBJ2-1; 8 bases fit TRBD2. CDR1 and CDR2 from the germline V gene are MNHEY and SMNVEV (reference sequence). Trimming at V came to 5 bases and at J to 2 bases, leaving 2 bases not matched to a gene. This CDR3 is 14 amino acids long. The CDR3 loop is CASSTGGPYNEQFF. For the CDR3, the DNA is TGTGCCAGCAGTACGGGAGGGCCCTACAATGAGCAGTTCTTC.

The chain joins TRBV18 to TRBJ2-1, with 8 bases identical to TRBD1. The CDR3 length is 15 residues. In germline, CDR1 is KGHSH, CDR2 LQKENI. Losses at the gene ends were 5 bases for V and 2 bases for J; bases not matched to a gene: 5. The CDR3 DNA sequence: TGTGCCAGCTCAAGGCAGGGGGCTCCCTACAATGAGCAGTTCTTC. Amino acids: CASSRQGAPYNEQFF.

The chain couples TRBV29-1 to TRBJ2-7; 9 nucleotides align to TRBD1. CDR3 length equals 13 residues. Germline V gives CDR1 SQVTM, CDR2 ANQGSEA. Trimming removed 7 bases from V and 5 bases from J; junction bases left unmatched: 9. The CDR3 loop is CSASTGGKNEQYF. The CDR3 coding sequence is TGCAGCGCATCGACAGGGGGAAAAAACGAGCAGTACTTC.

CDR3 DNA sequence: TGTGCCAGCGGGACAGGGGGGCACAATGAGCAGTTCTTC. Its protein product is CASGTGGHNEQFF. V is TRBV28 and J is TRBJ2-1; 11 bases are a match to TRBD1. CDR1 MDHEN and CDR2 SYDVKM come from the germline V gene. Trimming removed 8 bases from V and 5 bases from J; junction bases left unmatched: 2. The CDR3 is made up of 13 amino acids. Full variable domain (remainder filled in from reference TRBV28 and TRBJ2-1): DVKVTQSSRYLVKRTGEKVFLECVQDMDHENMFWYRQDPGLGLRLIYFSYDVKMKEKGDIPEGYSVSREKKERFSLILESASTNQTSMYLCASGTGGHNEQFFGPGTRLTVL.

The rearrangement links TRBV6-1 to TRBJ1-5; D gene ambiguous. V dropped 3 bases and J dropped 2 bases, with 20 bases sitting between them. This CDR3 has 18 residues. CDR1 is MNHNS and CDR2 is SASEGT in the germline V gene. The CDR3 sequence: CASSDPRRALAGNQPQHF. As DNA, the CDR3 is TGTGCCAGCAGTGATCCCCGGAGGGCCCTGGCGGGCAATCAGCCCCAGCATTTT.

The chain recombines TRBV4-2 with TRBJ2-2; 10 bases align to TRBD1. This CDR3 has 14 residues. Per the germline V gene, CDR1 is LGHNA and CDR2 is YNFKEQ. CDR3 sequence reads: CATKRDRGTGELFF. For the CDR3, the DNA is TGTGCTACCAAGAGGGACAGGGGCACCGGGGAGCTGTTTTTT.

J is TRBJ2-2 and V is TRBV11-2, with D tentatively TRBD1 (7 bases). The CDR3 consists of 13 residues. Per the germline V gene, CDR1 is SGHAT and CDR2 is FQNNGV. V lost 11 bases to trimming and J lost 5 bases, with 15 bases between them. CDR3 DNA sequence: TGTGCCTCAAGGAGGGGGCCGACCGGGGAGCTGTTTTTT. Translating gives CASRRGPTGELFF.

The genes are TRBV24-1 and TRBJ2-3, with TRBD1 matching 8 bases. Germline V gives CDR1 KGHDR, CDR2 SFDVKD. This CDR3 spans 14 amino acids. V shed 9 bases, J shed 3 bases, and the junction held 7 bases outside the gene matches. The CDR3 loop is CATGRGQGTDTQYF. The CDR3 region has the DNA TGTGCCACCGGCCGTGGACAGGGAACAGATACGCAGTATTTT.

The chain couples TRBV7-2 to TRBJ2-3, with D possibly being TRBD2 (5 bases). Trimming pared 1 base from V and 4 bases from J, leaving 12 bases between. The germline V gene encodes CDR1 SGHTA and CDR2 FQGNSA. There are 15 residues in the CDR3. This CDR3 is CASSLDWETADTQYF. The DNA of the CDR3 is TGTGCCAGCAGCTTAGACTGGGAGACGGCAGATACGCAGTATTTT.

The CDR3 loop reads CASKVGVYNSPLHF. The CDR3 nucleotides read TGTGCCAGCAAGGTGGGAGTCTATAATTCACCCCTCCACTTT. The chain carries TRBV28 and TRBJ1-6; no firm D call. The length of the CDR3 is 14 residues. CDR1 and CDR2 from the germline V gene are MDHEN and SYDVKM. The V end lost 7 bases, the J end lost 3 bases, and 10 bases lay between the germline ends. The full variable domain, rest sourced from reference TRBV28 and TRBJ1-6, is DVKVTQSSRYLVKRTGEKVFLECVQDMDHENMFWYRQDPGLGLRLIYFSYDVKMKEKGDIPEGYSVSREKKERFSLILESASTNQTSMYLCASKVGVYNSPLHFGNGTRLTVT.

This chain uses TRBV7-9 with TRBJ1-1; D ambiguous. The CDR3 length is 12 residues. Per germline, CDR1 SEHNR and CDR2 FQNEAQ (reference sequence). Trimming took 2 bases from V and 7 from J, leaving 8 bases between them. The CDR3 sequence is CASSLREGEAFF. CDR3 bases: TGTGCCAGCAGCTTACGGGAAGGTGAAGCTTTCTTT.

The chain is built from TRBV7-8 and TRBJ1-4, with a tentative D call TRBD1 (5 bases). V lost 1 base to trimming and J lost 2 bases, with 11 bases between them. The CDR3 is made up of 16 amino acids. Germline V lookup: CDR1 SGHVS, CDR2 FQNEAQ. CDR3 sequence: CASSLGQGRTNEKLFF. CDR3 DNA: TGTGCCAGCAGCTTAGGCCAGGGAAGGACTAATGAAAAACTGTTTTTT.